The 16 T cell receptor beta chains reported below all come from one sample, sequenced in a study of radiotherapy plus CTLA-4 blockade in lung cancer. Using immunoSEQ multiplex PCR, the repertoire was profiled, and TCRdb retains in-frame clones only, with some absent. The sample gives 95,000 to 150,000 clones, 80% to 90% of which show up once; about 7% is in the top ten. The material was peripheral blood, obtained from a patient treated with radiotherapy plus ipilimumab. The source of these receptors is a human donor with non-small cell lung cancer that progressed on radiotherapy plus ipilimumab.

V gene TRBV5-1 combines with J gene TRBJ2-1; 10 positions match TRBD2. This CDR3 has 15 amino acids. Germline CDR1 and CDR2: SGHRS and YFSETQ. V lost 5 bases to trimming and J lost 5 bases; unmatched junction nucleotides: 7. CDR3 in amino acids: CASRPRTSGNNEQFF. DNA of the CDR3: TGCGCCAGCAGGCCCCGGACTAGCGGAAACAATGAGCAGTTCTTC.

The chain combines TRBV5-1 with TRBJ2-1; 8 positions match TRBD2. Germline V gene lookup returns CDR1 SGHRS and CDR2 YFSETQ. The CDR3 extends over 16 amino acids. V gave up 5 bases and J gave up 3 bases; unmatched junction bases: 10. The CDR3 DNA reads TGCGCCAGCAGAGAAGGGGAGCTAGCGGGCTACAATGAGCAGTTCTTC. This encodes CASREGELAGYNEQFF.

The CDR3 sequence is CASREPGLAGETQYF. CDR3 DNA sequence: TGCGCCAGCAGGGAACCGGGACTAGCGGGGGAGACCCAGTACTTC. The chain joins TRBV5-1 to TRBJ2-5; the match to TRBD2 covers 13 bases. The CDR3 runs to 15 residues. Germline trimming cut 5 bases from V and 5 bases from J; bases unmatched to any gene: 6. The germline V gene has CDR1 SGHRS and CDR2 YFSETQ.

V usage is TRBV20-1 and J usage is TRBJ2-3; D gene uncertain. Trimming pared 3 bases from V and 7 bases from J, leaving 8 bases between. CDR1 and CDR2 (germline): DFQATT, SNEGSKA (reference sequence). This CDR3 region has 11 residues. The CDR3 nucleotides read TGCAGTGCTAGCCTTTTGAATACGCAGTATTTT. Translated: CSASLLNTQYF.

The V gene is TRBV11-2, the J gene TRBJ2-6; perhaps TRBD1 as D (5 bases). CDR3 length: 16 residues. Germline CDR1 is SGHAT and CDR2 is FQNNGV. V was cut by 2 bases and J by 3 bases, with 11 bases left in between. The chain's CDR3 is CASSLLRGGGANVLTF. CDR3 coding DNA: TGTGCCAGCAGCTTATTAAGGGGCGGTGGGGCCAACGTCCTGACTTTC.

The chain couples TRBV11-2 to TRBJ2-7; 10 bases fit TRBD2. V shed 0 bases and J 6 bases; nucleotides not matched to a gene: 11. The germline V gene encodes CDR1 SGHAT and CDR2 FQNNGV. CDR3 length: 17 residues. The DNA of the CDR3 is TGTGCCAGCAGCTTAGATCCCTCACTAGCGGGAAGGCGCGAGCAGTACTTC. This encodes CASSLDPSLAGRREQYF.

The CDR3, as DNA: TGTGCCAGCAGTCCGAGTTACAGCGAGCAGTACTTC. It specifies CASSPSYSEQYF. J is TRBJ2-7 and V is TRBV6-1; no firm D call. The CDR3 covers 12 residues. The ends were cut back, 5 bases at V and 6 bases at J, with 11 bases in the middle. Per germline, CDR1 MNHNS and CDR2 SASEGT.

The CDR3 spells CASSEWARGAGQPQHF. The CDR3 bases are TGTGCCAGCAGTGAATGGGCCAGGGGGGCGGGTCAGCCCCAGCATTTT. The V and J genes are TRBV6-1 and TRBJ1-5, with 7 bases identical to TRBD1. This CDR3 has 16 residues. CDR1 is MNHNS, CDR2 SASEGT, per germline. V was clipped by 2 bases and J by 6 bases; unmatched bases: 10.

The V and J genes are TRBV27 and TRBJ2-7; 11 positions match TRBD2. The CDR3 runs to 16 residues. Trimming took 5 bases from V and 2 from J; bases not matched to a gene: 8. The germline gives CDR1 MNHEY, CDR2 SMNVEV (reference sequence). The CDR3 sequence is CASSPTPGLAAYEQYF. For the CDR3, the DNA is TGTGCCAGCAGTCCCACCCCGGGACTAGCGGCCTACGAGCAGTACTTC.

This chain uses TRBV6-6 with TRBJ1-2; tentatively, D is TRBD1 (5 bases). The germline V and J ends were trimmed by 0 bases and 6 bases, with 14 bases remaining between them. Germline-derived CDR1 and CDR2 are MNHNY and SVGAGI (reference sequence). The CDR3 is made up of 15 amino acids. This CDR3 is CASSYSTLVGDGYTF. CDR3 bases: TGTGCCAGCAGTTACTCGACGTTGGTGGGGGATGGCTACACCTTC.

V is TRBV6-6 and J is TRBJ2-1; TRBD2 aligns across 8 bases. V was clipped by 6 bases and J by 4 bases; unmatched bases: 8. The CDR3 totals 15 residues. Germline CDR1 MNHNY, CDR2 SVGAGI (reference sequence). This CDR3 reads CASRKSGSGYNEQFF. In nucleotides, the CDR3 is TGTGCCAGCAGGAAGAGCGGGAGCGGATACAATGAGCAGTTCTTC.

The chain links TRBV15 to TRBJ1-4; 7 positions agree with TRBD1. The CDR3 sequence is 13 residues long. Per germline, CDR1 LNHNV and CDR2 YYDKDF (reference sequence). With 6 bases clipped from V and 2 bases from J, the junction kept 0 bases outside the gene matches. CDR3 nucleotides: TGTGCCACCAGACAGGGGACTAATGAAAAACTGTTTTTT. Translated: CATRQGTNEKLFF.

The rearrangement links TRBV18 to TRBJ1-1; the D gene is possibly TRBD1 (6 bases). CDR3 length equals 16 residues. The germline V and J ends were trimmed by 3 bases and 2 bases, with 16 bases remaining between them. Germline V CDR1 and CDR2: KGHSH, LQKENI. The CDR3 DNA reads TGTGCCAGCTCACCGCTTCCGGGACAAAAAAACACTGAAGCTTTCTTT. Protein product: CASSPLPGQKNTEAFF.

This sequence joins TRBV5-6 and TRBJ1-1, with D perhaps TRBD1 (5 bases). Between the trimmed V and J ends, which lost 0 bases and 0 bases, there was a span of 12 bases. The CDR3 is 16 amino acids. CDR1 is SGHDT and CDR2 is YYEEEE in the germline V gene. CDR3 nucleotides: TGTGCCAGCAGCTTGGACCTCCGGGGGATGAACACTGAAGCTTTCTTT. It codes for CASSLDLRGMNTEAFF. Using reference TRBV5-6 and TRBJ1-1 for the parts outside the CDR3, the full variable domain is DAGVTQSPTHLIKTRGQQVTLRCSPKSGHDTVSWYQQALGQGPQFIFQYYEEEERQRGNFPDRFSGHQFPNYSSELNVNALLLGDSALYLCASSLDLRGMNTEAFFGQGTRLTVV.

The CDR3 sequence: CASSLAVANTGGPYEQYF. The CDR3 DNA reads as TGCGCCAGCAGCTTGGCCGTCGCCAATACGGGAGGGCCCTACGAGCAGTACTTC. The V call is TRBV5-1, the J call TRBJ2-7; 8 bases agree with TRBD2. There are 18 residues in the CDR3. V dropped 0 bases and J dropped 2; count of bases not matched to a gene: 13. Germline CDR1 is SGHRS and CDR2 is YFSETQ. Filled out from reference TRBV5-1 and TRBJ2-7, the complete variable domain reads KAGVTQTPRYLIKTRGQQVTLSCSPISGHRSVSWYQQTPGQGLQFLFEYFSETQRNKGNFPGRFSGRQFSNSRSEMNVSTLELGDSALYLCASSLAVANTGGPYEQYFGPGTRLTVT.

The count of this clone is one. The rearrangement joins TRBV9 to TRBJ1-3; D is possibly TRBD1 (5 bases). Germline CDR1 is SGDLS and CDR2 is YYNGEE. The V and J ends lost 0 bases and 4 bases respectively, with 11 bases between them. The CDR3 spans 15 residues. CDR3 DNA: TGTGCCAGCAGCGTAGTTGGGACCGCCGGAAACACCATATATTTT. Amino acids: CASSVVGTAGNTIYF.